Sequencing of this T cell receptor beta chain was carried out in a study of blood T cell repertoires in COVID-19 (dated by TCRdb to 2020 to 2021). Turning to the overall study: Samples covering the acute and convalescent phases of COVID-19 were provided by collaborators in the United States, Italy and Spain. The material from the prospective study consisted of cDNA or gDNA derived from T cells, B-cell-depleted T cells, or PBMCs. Subjects who had been exposed to COVID-19, were actively infected with it, or had recovered from it provided the deeply sampled blood TCRbeta repertoires that made up the dataset. The repertoires were released in a freely available public database intended as a resource for research on the immune response to SARS-CoV-2. The samples were drawn from two sources: the first 160 participants of the ongoing ImmuneRACE study, and 1,000 to 1,500 subjects contributed by 6 global collaborators. Nearly every sample came with metadata listing a de-identified subject ID, COVID-19 status, age in years and sex. Where HLA class I and class II types were available, the types were taken from metadata supplied by the sample provider, not from assay-based typing.

Whole blood was collected in K2EDTA tubes by collaborating institutions according to the institutions' own protocols. Collaborator samples were shipped for TCRbeta analysis as frozen whole blood, isolated PBMCs, or DNA extracted from either sample type. The CDR3 starts with the cysteine, ends with the phenylalanine, and has 14 residues. Only the CDR3 region is kept as DNA, spanning 42 bases read in frame from base 1. In the germline V gene, CDR1 corresponds to LGHNA and CDR2 to YNFKEQ. Trimming removed 0 bases from V and 2 bases from J, leaving 8 bases between the germline ends. The immunoSEQ Assay, a bias-controlled multiplex PCR, was used to amplify TCRbeta CDR3 regions from genomic DNA. Regarding the original processing steps: Within the assay, amplification of reference gene primers was used to estimate how many nucleated cells each sample contained. To quantify the absolute abundance of each unique TCRbeta CDR3 rearrangement, sequence reads were collapsed and filtered. For each sample, productive Simpson clonality was calculated by taking the square root of Simpson's diversity index across productive rearrangements. TCRdb stores this immuneACCESS table with in-frame sequences only. Part of the clones is absent; in the studies checked, under half of the shortfall reflects unresolved V genes, and no reason is known for the rest. Clonal size and the V and J genes are those of that table, whereas D and trimming came from the DNA. Within this sample are some 200,000 clones, with 80% to 90% of them counted one time only. The top ten clones comprise 2.5% of the sample.

Overall results and qualifications from the work: The quantity of clinical and demographic metadata differed by source and by participant and was supplied without curation.

Details on this clone: What this receptor recognizes is not known. One base away there is no much larger clone; base qualities are not given.

The origin of this receptor is a man aged 40-49 years with active or convalescent COVID-19. Recombination connected TRBV4-2 to TRBJ2-7, with an unclear D gene assignment. Sequencing was carried out using peripheral blood. The DNA is as follows: TGTGCCAGCAGCCAAGAATATCAGGCCTACGAGCAGTACTTC. It specifies CASSQEYQAYEQYF.